A selection of T cell receptor beta chains follows, all from one sample in a study of spatial heterogeneity in lung cancer. MiXCR, applied by TCRdb to the 5' RACE reads, yields one record per CDR3 protein. Counted here are 18,000 or so distinct CDR3 sequences, 5.7% occurring once; the ten biggest clones make up about a tenth. The sample was lung tumor tissue, taken at surgery. The receptors here all came from a female donor with early-stage non-small cell lung cancer. CDR3s include the opening cysteine and the closing phenylalanine or tryptophan. A D gene is named only where the DNA matches it firmly. Clone size is stated in some rows and not others, as once, few, many or a class when expanded.

size,V,D,J,CDR3,DNA
-,TRBV6-1,-,TRBJ2-7,CASSAGQSSYEQYF,TGTGCCAGCAGTGCCGGACAGAGCTCCTACGAGCAGTACTTC
medium-sized,TRBV29-1,-,TRBJ1-1,CSVDWASKAFF,TGCAGCGTTGACTGGGCCAGCAAAGCTTTCTTT
many,TRBV2,TRBD2,TRBJ2-5,CASSVGGGTETQYF,TGTGCCAGCAGTGTAGGCGGGGGGACAGAGACCCAGTACTTC
few,TRBV15,-,TRBJ1-1,CATSGGGIPEAFF,TGTGCCACCAGCGGGGGAGGGATACCTGAAGCTTTCTTT
many,TRBV20-1,TRBD2,TRBJ2-5,CSAPAAGNQETQYF,TGCAGTGCTCCTGCAGCGGGGAACCAAGAGACCCAGTACTTC
many,TRBV20-1,TRBD2,TRBJ2-3,CSAQTSGRPDTQYF,TGCAGTGCTCAAACTAGCGGGAGACCAGATACGCAGTATTTT
-,TRBV20-1,-,TRBJ2-3,CSATELGTSTDTQYF,TGCAGTGCTACCGAGCTAGGGACTAGCACAGATACGCAGTATTTT
many,TRBV7-2,TRBD2,TRBJ2-2,CASSYSGRALPGELFF,TGTGCCAGCAGCTATAGCGGGAGGGCCCTCCCCGGGGAGCTGTTTTTT
many,TRBV6-6,TRBD1,TRBJ2-7,CASRPHRGDFYEQYF,TGTGCCAGCAGACCTCACAGGGGCGATTTCTACGAGCAGTACTTC
many,TRBV6-5,-,TRBJ1-2,CATMDSYGYTF,TGTGCCACCATGGACAGCTATGGCTACACCTTC
many,TRBV5-6,TRBD1,TRBJ1-2,CASSPWTGGHGYTF,TGTGCCAGCAGCCCATGGACAGGGGGCCATGGCTACACCTTC
many,TRBV11-3,-,TRBJ2-1,CASSPSSFNEQFF,TGTGCCAGCAGCCCGTCTTCCTTCAATGAGCAGTTCTTC
many,TRBV24-1,-,TRBJ2-5,CATSDSRSETQYF,TGTGCCACCAGTGATTCCCGGTCGGAGACCCAGTACTTC
many,TRBV6-6,TRBD1,TRBJ2-1,CASSEQGTEQFF,TGTGCCAGCAGTGAACAGGGGACTGAGCAGTTCTTC
many,TRBV4-2,TRBD2,TRBJ2-7,CASSQEASGSPYEQYF,TGTGCCAGCAGCCAAGAAGCTAGCGGGAGTCCCTACGAGCAGTACTTC
many,TRBV7-2,TRBD2,TRBJ2-1,CASSLSPAGASYNEQFF,TGTGCCAGCAGCTTAAGCCCAGCGGGGGCTTCTTACAATGAGCAGTTCTTC
many,TRBV7-2,TRBD1,TRBJ1-5,CASSSASTGDNQPQHF,TGTGCCAGCAGCTCCGCTTCCACAGGGGATAATCAGCCCCAGCATTTT
-,TRBV7-9,TRBD2,TRBJ2-5,CASSPGTTQETQYF,TGTGCCAGCAGCCCCGGGACTACCCAAGAGACCCAGTACTTC
-,TRBV4-2,TRBD2,TRBJ2-7,CASSQETSGGVYEQYF,TGTGCCAGCAGCCAAGAGACTAGCGGGGGAGTCTACGAGCAGTACTTC
many,TRBV11-3,TRBD2,TRBJ2-1,CASSSGLAGHGEQFF,TGTGCCAGCAGCTCAGGACTAGCGGGACACGGTGAGCAGTTCTTC
many,TRBV7-2,TRBD2,TRBJ2-5,CASSRREWGFRQETQYF,TGTGCCAGCAGCCGGCGGGAGTGGGGCTTTCGTCAAGAGACCCAGTACTTC
many,TRBV20-1,-,TRBJ2-1,CSVRGLAGPEQFF,TGCAGTGTCAGGGGGCTAGCGGGTCCCGAGCAGTTCTTC
many,TRBV11-2,TRBD1,TRBJ2-7,CASSGGQGFYEQYF,TGTGCCAGCAGTGGGGGACAGGGGTTCTACGAGCAGTACTTC
-,TRBV28,-,TRBJ2-7,CASRPGPHSYEQYF,TGTGCCAGCAGACCGGGCCCTCATTCTTACGAGCAGTACTTC
many,TRBV9,-,TRBJ2-3,CASSIGGGSHTDTQYF,TGTGCCAGCAGCATAGGGGGAGGTTCTCACACAGATACGCAGTATTTT
many,TRBV11-3,TRBD1,TRBJ2-2,CASSLDVQGQAHTGELFF,TGTGCCAGCAGCTTAGATGTCCAGGGACAGGCTCACACCGGGGAGCTGTTTTTT
many,TRBV28,-,TRBJ2-2,CASKGLVDTGELFF,TGTGCCAGCAAGGGGCTAGTGGACACCGGGGAGCTGTTTTTT